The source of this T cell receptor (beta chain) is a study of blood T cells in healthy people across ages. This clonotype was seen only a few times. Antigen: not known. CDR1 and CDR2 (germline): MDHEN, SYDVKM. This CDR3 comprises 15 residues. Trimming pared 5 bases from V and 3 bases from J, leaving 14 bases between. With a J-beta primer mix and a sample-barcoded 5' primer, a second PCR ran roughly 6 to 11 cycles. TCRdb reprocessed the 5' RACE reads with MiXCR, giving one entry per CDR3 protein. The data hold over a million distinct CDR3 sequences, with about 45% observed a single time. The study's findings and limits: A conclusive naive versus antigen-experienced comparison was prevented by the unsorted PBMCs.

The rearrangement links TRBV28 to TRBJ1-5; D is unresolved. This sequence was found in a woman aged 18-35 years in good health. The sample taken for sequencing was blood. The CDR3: CASSPPRVYNQPQHF. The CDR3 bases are TGTGCCAGCAGTCCCCCGAGGGTCTACAATCAGCCCCAGCATTTT. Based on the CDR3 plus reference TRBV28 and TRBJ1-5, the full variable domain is DVKVTQSSRYLVKRTGEKVFLECVQDMDHENMFWYRQDPGLGLRLIYFSYDVKMKEKGDIPEGYSVSREKKERFSLILESASTNQTSMYLCASSPPRVYNQPQHFGDGTRLSIL.